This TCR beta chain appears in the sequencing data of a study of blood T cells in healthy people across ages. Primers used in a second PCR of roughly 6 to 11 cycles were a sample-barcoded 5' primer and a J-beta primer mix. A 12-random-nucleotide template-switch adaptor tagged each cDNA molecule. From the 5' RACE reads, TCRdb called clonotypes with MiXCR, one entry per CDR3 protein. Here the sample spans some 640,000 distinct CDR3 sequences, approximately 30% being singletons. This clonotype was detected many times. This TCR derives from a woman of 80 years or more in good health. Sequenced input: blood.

CDR3 sequence (DNA): TGTGCCAGCAGTGGAGACAGGGGCCCCCTATCACCCCAGCATTTT. Protein: CASSGDRGPLSPQHF. The rearrangement joins TRBV6-5 to TRBJ1-5, with TRBD1 matching over 8 bases. Trimming at V came to 5 bases and at J to 10 bases, leaving 13 bases not matched to a gene. The CDR3 length is 15 residues. The germline gives CDR1 MNHEY, CDR2 SVGAGI.